This is a list of T cell receptor beta chains from one sample in a study of pediatric ulcerative colitis. Some clones are missing from TCRdb's copy, which holds only in-frame ones; the method was immunoSEQ multiplex PCR. This sample yields 55,000 to 80,000 clones, of which about three quarters are seen a single time; 5.2% belongs to the top ten. Sequencing was performed on blood. The receptors shown here come from a boy aged 10-17 years with moderate ulcerative colitis. Each CDR3 is given with its conserved first and last residue. Each record gives: clone size, J gene, V gene, D gene, CDR3 DNA, CDR3 protein. D genes are given only for firm matches. Not all rows give a size; the values are once, few, many and, for expanded clones, a class.

size: .
J: TRBJ2-3
V: TRBV29-1
D: TRBD1
DNA: TGCAGCGTTCCTATGACAGGGGGCTTCACAGATACGCAGTATTTT
CDR3: CSVPMTGGFTDTQYF

size: .
J: TRBJ2-5
V: TRBV7-3
D: TRBD2
DNA: TGTGCCAGCAGCACGAACGGACTAGCGGGGGAAGAGACCCAGTACTTC
CDR3: CASSTNGLAGEETQYF

size: .
J: TRBJ2-3
V: TRBV7-9
D: .
DNA: TGTGCCAGCAGCCGTCTCACAGCGCTTACCCCGGGAGATACGCAGTATTTT
CDR3: CASSRLTALTPGDTQYF

size: .
J: TRBJ1-2
V: TRBV29-1
D: .
DNA: TGCAGCGTTCTTAACCCCGGTACCCGGGGAAAAAGCTACACCTTC
CDR3: CSVLNPGTRGKSYTF

size: few
J: TRBJ2-7
V: TRBV5-4
D: TRBD2
DNA: TGTGCCAGCAGCTCAATAGCGGGGGGGTACTACGAGCAGTACTTC
CDR3: CASSSIAGGYYEQYF

size: .
J: TRBJ1-3
V: TRBV15
D: .
DNA: TGTGCCACCAGCAGAGGCCCGAGCTCTGGAAACACCATATATTTT
CDR3: CATSRGPSSGNTIYF

size: .
J: TRBJ1-3
V: TRBV9
D: .
DNA: TGTGCCAGCGCCTTAGCAGACCGTGGGATTACTGGAAACACCATATATTTT
CDR3: CASALADRGITGNTIYF

size: .
J: TRBJ2-7
V: TRBV4-3
D: .
DNA: TGCGCCAGCAGGCGGGCGGGTTCCTACGAGCAGTACTTC
CDR3: CASRRAGSYEQYF

size: .
J: TRBJ2-5
V: TRBV5-5
D: .
DNA: TGTGCCAGCAGCTTGGTTTGGGCGAATGTAGGGACCCAGTACTTC
CDR3: CASSLVWANVGTQYF

size: .
J: TRBJ1-2
V: TRBV5-1
D: .
DNA: TGCGCCAGCAGCTTACAGCCTACCAACTATGGCTACACCTTC
CDR3: CASSLQPTNYGYTF

size: .
J: TRBJ2-3
V: TRBV4-1
D: TRBD2
DNA: TGCGCCAGCAGCCAATATCTAGCGGGGGGGCGCACAGATACGCAGTATTTT
CDR3: CASSQYLAGGRTDTQYF

size: .
J: TRBJ1-6
V: TRBV6-5
D: .
DNA: TGTGCCAGCAGTTTTCGGCCCAGGGATGGTTCACCCCTCCACTTT
CDR3: CASSFRPRDGSPLHF

size: .
J: TRBJ1-1
V: TRBV21-1
D: .
DNA: TGTGCCAGCAGCTCACTGGACTCCTCCAGCACTGAAGCTTTCTTT
CDR3: CASSSLDSSSTEAFF

size: .
J: TRBJ1-2
V: TRBV2
D: TRBD1
DNA: TGTGCCAGCAGACTAGGGGCAGGGGGCGATGGCTACACCTTC
CDR3: CASRLGAGGDGYTF

size: .
J: TRBJ1-1
V: TRBV12-5
D: TRBD1
DNA: TGTGCTAGTACTAACCCCCACCGACAGGGACGGGGCACTGAAGCTTTCTTT
CDR3: CASTNPHRQGRGTEAFF

size: .
J: TRBJ2-5
V: TRBV10-3
D: .
DNA: TGTGCCATCAGTGAGTCGGGAAAGCCTACTCCACAAGAGACCCAGTACTTC
CDR3: CAISESGKPTPQETQYF

size: .
J: TRBJ2-7
V: TRBV10-1
D: TRBD2
DNA: TGCGCCAGCAGTACCGGGACTAGCGGGATTCGGACCAACGAGCAGTACTTC
CDR3: CASSTGTSGIRTNEQYF

size: .
J: TRBJ1-5
V: TRBV6-5
D: .
DNA: TGTGCCAGCGCTTTGGGGGGCAATCAGCCCCAGCATTTT
CDR3: CASALGGNQPQHF

size: .
J: TRBJ2-5
V: TRBV7-9
D: .
DNA: TGTGCCAGCAGCTTACGTCCGCTACCCGGGACCGGAGTAAGAGAGACCCAGTACTTC
CDR3: CASSLRPLPGTGVRETQYF

size: .
J: TRBJ1-1
V: TRBV27
D: .
DNA: TGTGCCAGCAGTTTAATCGGGGCGAGCACTGAAGCTTTCTTT
CDR3: CASSLIGASTEAFF

size: .
J: TRBJ1-3
V: TRBV2
D: .
DNA: TGTGCCAGCAGGGAACCAGAAAACACCATATATTTT
CDR3: CASREPENTIYF

size: .
J: TRBJ2-2
V: TRBV18
D: .
DNA: TGTGCCAGCTCCTCGGCACGTCCCGGGGAGCTGTTTTTT
CDR3: CASSSARPGELFF

size: few
J: TRBJ1-4
V: TRBV9
D: .
DNA: TGTGCCAGCAGCGTAGGACAGCGCTCTAATGAAAAACTGTTTTTT
CDR3: CASSVGQRSNEKLFF

size: .
J: TRBJ2-2
V: TRBV2
D: TRBD1
DNA: TGTGCCAGCAGTGACCTCGGACAGGGGGCTACCGGGGAGCTGTTTTTT
CDR3: CASSDLGQGATGELFF

size: .
J: TRBJ1-2
V: TRBV25-1
D: TRBD1
DNA: TGTGCCAGCAGGCCGAATTCGGACAGGGTTTCGCGTGGCTACACCTTC
CDR3: CASRPNSDRVSRGYTF

size: few
J: TRBJ1-2
V: TRBV2
D: TRBD1
DNA: TGTGCCAGCAGTGGACAGGGGTTTATCTATGGCTACACCTTC
CDR3: CASSGQGFIYGYTF

size: .
J: TRBJ1-1
V: TRBV7-3
D: .
DNA: TGTGCCAGCAGCTTACTGGGGGGCGCGGACACTGAAGCTTTCTTT
CDR3: CASSLLGGADTEAFF

size: once
J: TRBJ1-1
V: TRBV7-9
D: .
DNA: TGTGCCAGCAGCTTAGCAAGCTTTTTTTCGCCTGAAGCTTTCTTT
CDR3: CASSLASFFSPEAFF

size: .
J: TRBJ2-6
V: TRBV19
D: .
DNA: TGTGCCAGTAGCTTGACTGGGGCCAACGTCCTGACTTTC
CDR3: CASSLTGANVLTF

size: .
J: TRBJ1-4
V: TRBV6-5
D: .
DNA: TGTGCCAGCAGCTTGACAGCAACTAATGAAAAACTGTTTTTT
CDR3: CASSLTATNEKLFF

size: .
J: TRBJ1-1
V: TRBV28
D: .
DNA: TGTGCCAGCAGTTCCACAGAAGAAGCTTTCTTT
CDR3: CASSSTEEAFF

size: few
J: TRBJ1-5
V: TRBV10-2
D: .
DNA: TGCGCCAGCAGTGAGCGGTCAGGTCCGCGGCCCCAGCATTTT
CDR3: CASSERSGPRPQHF

size: .
J: TRBJ2-5
V: TRBV6-1
D: .
DNA: TGTGCCAGCAGCATACTGAATTTCCATGAGACCCAGTACTTC
CDR3: CASSILNFHETQYF

size: .
J: TRBJ2-2
V: TRBV15
D: .
DNA: TGTGCCACCAGCAGAGATCAACAGTCCACCGGGGAGCTGTTTTTT
CDR3: CATSRDQQSTGELFF

size: .
J: TRBJ1-1
V: TRBV29-1
D: .
DNA: TGCAGCTCAAAACAGGGACCTGAAGCTTTCTTT
CDR3: CSSKQGPEAFF

size: .
J: TRBJ1-3
V: TRBV6-1
D: .
DNA: TGTGCCAGCAGTGGTACCCGCTCTGGAAACACCATATATTTT
CDR3: CASSGTRSGNTIYF

size: .
J: TRBJ2-1
V: TRBV29-1
D: .
DNA: TGCAGCGTCGCACTAGATCGTGAGCAGTTCTTC
CDR3: CSVALDREQFF

size: .
J: TRBJ2-1
V: TRBV7-9
D: .
DNA: TGTGCCAGCAGCTTTCTATTCGGGCTAGAAGCCCTTGTTGTCGATGAGCAGTTCTTC
CDR3: CASSFLFGLEALVVDEQFF

size: .
J: TRBJ1-1
V: TRBV7-8
D: .
DNA: TGTGCCAGCAGCTTAGAGTCGATAGCACGGAGAACTGAAGCTTTCTTT
CDR3: CASSLESIARRTEAFF

size: .
J: TRBJ2-7
V: TRBV27
D: .
DNA: TGTGCCAGCAGTTCAGTCCTGGCCAGCTCCTACGAGCAGTACTTC
CDR3: CASSSVLASSYEQYF

size: once
J: TRBJ2-1
V: TRBV6-5
D: TRBD2
DNA: TGTGCCAGCAGGCGGACTAGAGCCAGGGAGCAGTTCTTC
CDR3: CASRRTRAREQFF

size: few
J: TRBJ1-1
V: TRBV5-1
D: TRBD1
DNA: TGCGCCAGCAAAGAGACAGGGATGAACACTGAAGCTTTCTTT
CDR3: CASKETGMNTEAFF

size: .
J: TRBJ2-7
V: TRBV29-1
D: TRBD1
DNA: TGCAGCGTTGAAGAGGGACAGCCCTACGAGCAGTACTTC
CDR3: CSVEEGQPYEQYF

size: .
J: TRBJ1-1
V: TRBV9
D: .
DNA: TGTGCCAGCAGCGGCGGGGGGCAGCCGAACACTGAAGCTTTCTTT
CDR3: CASSGGGQPNTEAFF

size: .
J: TRBJ2-5
V: TRBV5-1
D: TRBD2
DNA: TGCGCCAGCAGCCGCCGGACTAGCGGGGGACAGGAGACCCAGTACTTC
CDR3: CASSRRTSGGQETQYF

size: .
J: TRBJ2-7
V: TRBV25-1
D: TRBD1
DNA: TGTGCCAGCAGGGACAGAGACAGGGCCTCCCACGAGCAGTACTTC
CDR3: CASRDRDRASHEQYF

size: .
J: TRBJ2-7
V: TRBV5-4
D: TRBD1
DNA: TGTGCCAGCAGCTTGGCTGGGACAGGGGACTACGAGCAGTACTTC
CDR3: CASSLAGTGDYEQYF

size: .
J: TRBJ2-6
V: TRBV30
D: .
DNA: TGTGCCTGGAGGCCGAACAGCTCTGGGGCCAACGTCCTGACTTTC
CDR3: CAWRPNSSGANVLTF

size: .
J: TRBJ1-4
V: TRBV27
D: .
DNA: TGTGCCAGCAGGTTACAGGGTAGCGGTAATGAAAAACTGTTTTTT
CDR3: CASRLQGSGNEKLFF

size: once
J: TRBJ1-1
V: TRBV11-2
D: TRBD1
DNA: TGTGCCAGCAGCTTAACGGACAGGGAAGCTTTCTTT
CDR3: CASSLTDREAFF

size: .
J: TRBJ1-2
V: TRBV5-1
D: .
DNA: TGCGCCAGCAGCTTATGGGACACGGGGACTCATGGCTACACCTTC
CDR3: CASSLWDTGTHGYTF

size: .
J: TRBJ2-2
V: TRBV7-6
D: TRBD1
DNA: TGTGCCAGCAGCTTAGCGATGGGGCAGGGGGTGGAGAACACCGGGGAGCTGTTTTTT
CDR3: CASSLAMGQGVENTGELFF

size: .
J: TRBJ1-5
V: TRBV30
D: .
DNA: TGTGCCTGGGGGCAGGGGACCGATCAGCCCCAGCATTTT
CDR3: CAWGQGTDQPQHF